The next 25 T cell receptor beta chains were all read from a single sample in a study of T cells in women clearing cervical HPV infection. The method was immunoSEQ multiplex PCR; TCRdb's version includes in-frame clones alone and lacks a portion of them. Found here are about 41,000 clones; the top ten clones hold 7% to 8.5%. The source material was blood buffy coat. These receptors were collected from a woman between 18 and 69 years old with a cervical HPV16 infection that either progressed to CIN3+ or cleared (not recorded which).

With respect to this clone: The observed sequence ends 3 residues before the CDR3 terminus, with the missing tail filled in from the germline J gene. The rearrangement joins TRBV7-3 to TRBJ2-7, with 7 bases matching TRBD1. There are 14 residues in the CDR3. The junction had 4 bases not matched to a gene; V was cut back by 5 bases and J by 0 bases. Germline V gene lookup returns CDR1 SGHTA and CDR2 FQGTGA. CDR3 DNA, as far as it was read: TGTGCCAGCAGCAAGGACAGGAGCTCCTACGAG. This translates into CASSKDRSSYE. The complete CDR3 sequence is CASSKDRSSYEQYF.

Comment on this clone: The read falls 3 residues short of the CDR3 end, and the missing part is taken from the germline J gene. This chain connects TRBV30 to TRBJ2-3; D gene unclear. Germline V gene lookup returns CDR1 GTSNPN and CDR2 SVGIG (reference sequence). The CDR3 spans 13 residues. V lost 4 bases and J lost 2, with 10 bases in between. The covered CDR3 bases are TGTGCCTGGACTTCCAGAATCACAGATACG. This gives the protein CAWTSRITDT. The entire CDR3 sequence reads CAWTSRITDTQYF.

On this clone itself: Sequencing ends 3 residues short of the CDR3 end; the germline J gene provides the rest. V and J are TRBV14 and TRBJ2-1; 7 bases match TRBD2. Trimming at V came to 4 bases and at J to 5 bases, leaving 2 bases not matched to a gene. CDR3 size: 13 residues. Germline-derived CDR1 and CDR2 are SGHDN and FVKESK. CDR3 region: CASSRGTNNEQFF. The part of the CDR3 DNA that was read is TGTGCCAGCAGCCGTGGGACTAACAATGAG.

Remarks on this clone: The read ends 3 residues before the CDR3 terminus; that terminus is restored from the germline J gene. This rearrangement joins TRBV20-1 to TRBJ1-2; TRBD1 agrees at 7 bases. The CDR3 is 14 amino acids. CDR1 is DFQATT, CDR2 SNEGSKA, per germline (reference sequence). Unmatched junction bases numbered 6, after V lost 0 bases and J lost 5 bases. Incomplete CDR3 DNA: TGCAGTGCTAGAGATTTCGGCAGGGGGTATGGC. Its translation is CSARDFGRGYG. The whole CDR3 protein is CSARDFGRGYGYTF.

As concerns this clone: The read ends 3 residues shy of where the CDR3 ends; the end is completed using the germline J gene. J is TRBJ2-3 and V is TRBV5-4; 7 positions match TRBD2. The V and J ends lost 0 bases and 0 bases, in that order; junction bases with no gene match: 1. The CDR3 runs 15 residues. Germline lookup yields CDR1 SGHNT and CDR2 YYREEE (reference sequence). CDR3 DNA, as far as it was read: TGTGCCAGCAGCTTGGCAGCGGGGAGCACAGATACG. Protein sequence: CASSLAAGSTDT. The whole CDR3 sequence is CASSLAAGSTDTQYF.

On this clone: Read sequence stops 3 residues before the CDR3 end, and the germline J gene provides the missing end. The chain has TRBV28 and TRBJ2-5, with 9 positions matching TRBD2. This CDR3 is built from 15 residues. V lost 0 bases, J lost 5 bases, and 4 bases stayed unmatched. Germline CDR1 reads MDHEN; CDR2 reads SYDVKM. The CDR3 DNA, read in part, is TGTGCCAGCAGTTTATGGAGCGGGGGGAAGGAGACC. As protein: CASSLWSGGKET. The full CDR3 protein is CASSLWSGGKETQYF. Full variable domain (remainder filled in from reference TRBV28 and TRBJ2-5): DVKVTQSSRYLVKRTGEKVFLECVQDMDHENMFWYRQDPGLGLRLIYFSYDVKMKEKGDIPEGYSVSREKKERFSLILESASTNQTSMYLCASSLWSGGKETQYFGPGTRLLVL.

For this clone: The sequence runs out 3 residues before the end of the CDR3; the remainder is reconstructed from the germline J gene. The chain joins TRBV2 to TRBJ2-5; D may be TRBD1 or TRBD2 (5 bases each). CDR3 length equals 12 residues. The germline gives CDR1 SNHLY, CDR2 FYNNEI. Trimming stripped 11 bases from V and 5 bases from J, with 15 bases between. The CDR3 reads CAGSRGVETQYF. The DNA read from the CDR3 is TGTGCCGGATCACGAGGGGTGGAGACC.

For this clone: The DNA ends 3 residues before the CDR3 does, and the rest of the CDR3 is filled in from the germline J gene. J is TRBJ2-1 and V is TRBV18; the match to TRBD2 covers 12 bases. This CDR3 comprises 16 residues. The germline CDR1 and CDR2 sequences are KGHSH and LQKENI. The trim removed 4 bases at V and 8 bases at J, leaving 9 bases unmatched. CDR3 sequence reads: CASSRRGLAGSDEQFF. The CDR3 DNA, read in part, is TGTGCCAGCTCACGAAGGGGACTAGCGGGTAGTGATGAG.

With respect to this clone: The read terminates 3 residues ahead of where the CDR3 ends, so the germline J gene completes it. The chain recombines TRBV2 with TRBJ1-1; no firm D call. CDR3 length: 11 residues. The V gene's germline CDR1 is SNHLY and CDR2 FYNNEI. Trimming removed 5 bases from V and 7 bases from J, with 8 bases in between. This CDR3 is CASSPRNEAFF. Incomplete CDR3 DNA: TGTGCCAGCAGTCCCAGGAATGAA.

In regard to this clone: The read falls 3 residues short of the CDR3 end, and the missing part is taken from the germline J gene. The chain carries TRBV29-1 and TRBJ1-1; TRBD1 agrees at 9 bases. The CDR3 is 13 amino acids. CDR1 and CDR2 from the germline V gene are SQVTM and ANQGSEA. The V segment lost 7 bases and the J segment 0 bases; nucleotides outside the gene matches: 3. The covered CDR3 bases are TGCAGCGCCGGGACAGGGCTGAACACTGAA. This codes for CSAGTGLNTE. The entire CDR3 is CSAGTGLNTEAFF.

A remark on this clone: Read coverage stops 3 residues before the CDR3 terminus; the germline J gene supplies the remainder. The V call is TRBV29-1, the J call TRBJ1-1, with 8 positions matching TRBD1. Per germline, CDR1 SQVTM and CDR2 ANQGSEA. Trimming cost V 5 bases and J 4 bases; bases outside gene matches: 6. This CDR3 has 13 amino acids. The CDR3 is CSVRTGGTTEAFF. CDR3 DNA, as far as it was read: TGCAGCGTTAGAACAGGGGGGACCACTGAA.

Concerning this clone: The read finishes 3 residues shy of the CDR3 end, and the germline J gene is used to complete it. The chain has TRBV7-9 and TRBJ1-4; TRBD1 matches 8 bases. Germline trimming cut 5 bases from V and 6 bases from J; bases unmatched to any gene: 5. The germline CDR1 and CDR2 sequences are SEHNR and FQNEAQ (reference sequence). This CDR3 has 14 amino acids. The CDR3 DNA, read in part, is TGTGCCAGCAGCCGGACAGGGCAGGATGAAAAA. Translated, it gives CASSRTGQDEK. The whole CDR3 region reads CASSRTGQDEKLFF. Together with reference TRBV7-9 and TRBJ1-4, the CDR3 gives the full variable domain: DTGVSQNPRHKITKRGQNVTFRCDPISEHNRLYWYRQTLGQGPEFLTYFQNEAQLEKSRLLSDRFSAERPKGSFSTLEIQRTEQGDSAMYLCASSRTGQDEKLFFGSGTQLSVL.

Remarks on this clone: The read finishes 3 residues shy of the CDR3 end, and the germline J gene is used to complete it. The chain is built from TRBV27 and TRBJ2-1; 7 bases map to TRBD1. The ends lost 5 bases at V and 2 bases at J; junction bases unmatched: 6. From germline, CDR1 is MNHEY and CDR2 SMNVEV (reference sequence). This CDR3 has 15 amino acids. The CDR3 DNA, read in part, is TGTGCCAGCAGTCCTGGGACAGCCCCCTACAATGAG. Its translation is CASSPGTAPYNE. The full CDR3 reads CASSPGTAPYNEQFF.

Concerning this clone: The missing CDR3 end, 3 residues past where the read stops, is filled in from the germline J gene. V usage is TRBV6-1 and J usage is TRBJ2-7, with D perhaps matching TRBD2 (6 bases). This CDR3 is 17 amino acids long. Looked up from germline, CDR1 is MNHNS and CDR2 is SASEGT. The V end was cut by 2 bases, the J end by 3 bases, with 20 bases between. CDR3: CASSEQYLGLFHYEQYF. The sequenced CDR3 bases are TGTGCCAGCAGTGAACAATACCTTGGACTATTTCACTACGAG.

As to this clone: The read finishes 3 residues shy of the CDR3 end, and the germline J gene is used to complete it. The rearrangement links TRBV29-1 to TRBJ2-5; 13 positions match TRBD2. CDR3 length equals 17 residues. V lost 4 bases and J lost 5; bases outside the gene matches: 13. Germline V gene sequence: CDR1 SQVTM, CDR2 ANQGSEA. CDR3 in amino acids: CSVGPTTSGGAWETQYF. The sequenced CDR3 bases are TGCAGCGTTGGGCCCACTACTAGCGGGGGGGCCTGGGAGACC.

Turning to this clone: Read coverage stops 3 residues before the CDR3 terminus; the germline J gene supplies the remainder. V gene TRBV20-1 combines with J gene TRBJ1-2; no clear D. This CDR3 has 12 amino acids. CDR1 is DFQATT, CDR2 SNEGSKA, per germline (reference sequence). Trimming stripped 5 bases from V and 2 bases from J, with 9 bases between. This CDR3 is CSAGTGNYGYTF. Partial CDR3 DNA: TGCAGTGCTGGAACGGGGAACTATGGC.

The CDR3 reads CASGQGAAEQFF. CDR3 bases read: TGTGCCAGTGGACAGGGGGCCGCTGAG. V usage is TRBV19 and J usage is TRBJ2-1; 11 bases line up with TRBD1. The CDR3 end lies 3 residues beyond the end of the read and is filled in from the germline J gene. The CDR3 runs to 12 residues. V lost 8 bases, J lost 9 bases, and 3 bases stayed unmatched. CDR1 and CDR2 from the germline V gene are LNHDA and SQIVND (reference sequence). The whole variable domain, remainder taken from reference TRBV19 and TRBJ2-1, is DGGITQSPKYLFRKEGQNVTLSCEQNLNHDAMYWYRQDPGQGLRLIYYSQIVNDFQKGDIAEGYSVSREKKESFPLTVTSAQKNPTAFYLCASGQGAAEQFFGPGTRLTVL.

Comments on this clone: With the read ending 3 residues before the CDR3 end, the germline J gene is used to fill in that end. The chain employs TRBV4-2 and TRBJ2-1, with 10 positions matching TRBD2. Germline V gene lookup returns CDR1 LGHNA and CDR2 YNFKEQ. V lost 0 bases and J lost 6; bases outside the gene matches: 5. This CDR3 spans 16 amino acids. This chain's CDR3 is CASSQDLSSGSNEQFF. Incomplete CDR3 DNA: TGTGCCAGCAGCCAAGATCTGTCTAGCGGGAGCAATGAG.

The CDR3 bases that were read are TGTGCCAGCGGGACAGGGTATGAA. Protein: CASGTGYE. The full CDR3 is CASGTGYEAFF. V is TRBV28 and J is TRBJ1-1; 9 nucleotides match TRBD1. The CDR3 extends 3 residues past the end of the read, so its final part is completed from the germline J gene. After removal of 8 bases from V and 7 bases from J, the junction contained 2 bases not matched to a gene. CDR3 length: 11 residues. Germline V lookup: CDR1 MDHEN, CDR2 SYDVKM.

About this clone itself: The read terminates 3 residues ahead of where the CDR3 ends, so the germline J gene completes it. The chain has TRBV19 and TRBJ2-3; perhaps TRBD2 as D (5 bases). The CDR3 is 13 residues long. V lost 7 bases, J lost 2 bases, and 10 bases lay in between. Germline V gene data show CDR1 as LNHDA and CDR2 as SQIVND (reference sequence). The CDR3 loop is CASKTRATDTQYF. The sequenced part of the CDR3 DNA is TGTGCCAGTAAGACGAGGGCCACAGATACG.

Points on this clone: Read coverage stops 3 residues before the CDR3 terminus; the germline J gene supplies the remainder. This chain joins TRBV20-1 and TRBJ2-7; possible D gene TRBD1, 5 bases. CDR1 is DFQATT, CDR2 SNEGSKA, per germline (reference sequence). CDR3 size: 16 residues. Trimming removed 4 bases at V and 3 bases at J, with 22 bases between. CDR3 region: CSAKNRNLGRDYEQYF. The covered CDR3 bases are TGCAGTGCTAAAAACAGGAACCTGGGGCGCGACTACGAG.

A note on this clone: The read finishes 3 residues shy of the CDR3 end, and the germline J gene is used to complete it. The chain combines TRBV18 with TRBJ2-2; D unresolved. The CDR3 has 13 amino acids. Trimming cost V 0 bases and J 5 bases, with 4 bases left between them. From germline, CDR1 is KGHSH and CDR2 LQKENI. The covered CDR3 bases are TGTGCCAGCTCACCACCAGGTACCGGGGAG. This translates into CASSPPGTGE. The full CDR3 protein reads CASSPPGTGELFF.

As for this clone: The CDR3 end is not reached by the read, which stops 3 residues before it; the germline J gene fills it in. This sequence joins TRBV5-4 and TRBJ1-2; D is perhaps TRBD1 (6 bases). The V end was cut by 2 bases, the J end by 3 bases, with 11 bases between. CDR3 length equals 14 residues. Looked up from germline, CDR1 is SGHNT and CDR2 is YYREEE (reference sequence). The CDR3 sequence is CASSFRGADYGYTF. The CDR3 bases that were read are TGTGCCAGCAGCTTCAGGGGAGCTGACTATGGC.

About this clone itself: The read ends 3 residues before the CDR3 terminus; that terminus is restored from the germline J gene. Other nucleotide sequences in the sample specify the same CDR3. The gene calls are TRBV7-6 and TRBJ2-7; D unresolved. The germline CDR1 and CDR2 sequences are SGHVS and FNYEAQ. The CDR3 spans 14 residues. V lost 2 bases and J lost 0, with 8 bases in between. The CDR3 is CASSLSAGSYEQYF. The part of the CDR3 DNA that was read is TGTGCCAGCAGCTTATCCGCAGGCTCCTACGAG.

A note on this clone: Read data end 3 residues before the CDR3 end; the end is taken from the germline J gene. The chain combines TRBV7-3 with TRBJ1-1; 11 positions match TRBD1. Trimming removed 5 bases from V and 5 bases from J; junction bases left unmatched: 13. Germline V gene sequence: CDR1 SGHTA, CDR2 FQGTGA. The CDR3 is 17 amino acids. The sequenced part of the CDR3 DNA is TGTGCCAGCAGCCTAAGGGACAGGGGGTTAGGTGGGACTGAA. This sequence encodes CASSLRDRGLGGTE. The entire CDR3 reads CASSLRDRGLGGTEAFF.